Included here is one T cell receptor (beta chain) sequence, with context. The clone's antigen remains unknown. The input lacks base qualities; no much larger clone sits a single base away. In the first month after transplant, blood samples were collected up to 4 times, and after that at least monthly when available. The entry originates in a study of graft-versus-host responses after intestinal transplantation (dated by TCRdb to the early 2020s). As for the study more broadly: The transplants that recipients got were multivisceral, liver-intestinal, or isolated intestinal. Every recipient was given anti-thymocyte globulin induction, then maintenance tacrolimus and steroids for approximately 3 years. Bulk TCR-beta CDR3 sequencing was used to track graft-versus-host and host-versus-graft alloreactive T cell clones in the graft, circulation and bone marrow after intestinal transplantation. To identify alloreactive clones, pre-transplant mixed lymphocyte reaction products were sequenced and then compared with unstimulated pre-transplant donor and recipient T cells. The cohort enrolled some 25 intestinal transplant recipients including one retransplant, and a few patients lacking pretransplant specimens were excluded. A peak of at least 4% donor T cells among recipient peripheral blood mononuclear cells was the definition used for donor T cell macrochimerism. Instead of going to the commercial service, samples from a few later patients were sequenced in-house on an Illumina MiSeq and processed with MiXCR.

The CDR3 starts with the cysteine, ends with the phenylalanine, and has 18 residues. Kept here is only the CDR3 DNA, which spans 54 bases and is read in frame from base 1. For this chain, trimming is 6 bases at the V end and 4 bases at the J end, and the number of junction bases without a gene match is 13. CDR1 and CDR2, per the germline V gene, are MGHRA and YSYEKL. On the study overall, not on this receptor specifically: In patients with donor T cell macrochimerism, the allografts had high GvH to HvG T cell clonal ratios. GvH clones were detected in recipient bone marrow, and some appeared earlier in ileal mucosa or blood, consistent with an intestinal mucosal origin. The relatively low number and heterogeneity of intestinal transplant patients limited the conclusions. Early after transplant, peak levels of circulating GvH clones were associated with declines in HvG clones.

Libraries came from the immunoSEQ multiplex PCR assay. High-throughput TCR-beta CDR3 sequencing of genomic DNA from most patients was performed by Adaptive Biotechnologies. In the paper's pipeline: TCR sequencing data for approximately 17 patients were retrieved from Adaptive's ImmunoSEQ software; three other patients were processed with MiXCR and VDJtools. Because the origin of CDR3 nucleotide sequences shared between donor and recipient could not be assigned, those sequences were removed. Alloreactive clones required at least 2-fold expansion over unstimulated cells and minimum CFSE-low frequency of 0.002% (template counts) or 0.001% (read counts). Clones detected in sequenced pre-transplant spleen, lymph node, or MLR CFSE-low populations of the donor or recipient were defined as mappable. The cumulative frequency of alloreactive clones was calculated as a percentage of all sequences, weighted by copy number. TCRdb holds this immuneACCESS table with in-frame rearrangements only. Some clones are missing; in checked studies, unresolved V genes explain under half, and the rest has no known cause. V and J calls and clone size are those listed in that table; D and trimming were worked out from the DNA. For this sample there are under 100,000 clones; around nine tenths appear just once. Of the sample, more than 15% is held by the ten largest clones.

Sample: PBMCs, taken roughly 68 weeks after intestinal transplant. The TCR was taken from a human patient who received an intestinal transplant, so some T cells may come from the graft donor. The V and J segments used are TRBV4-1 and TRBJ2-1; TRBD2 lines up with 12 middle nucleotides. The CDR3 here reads CASRPGLAGPRQYNEQFF. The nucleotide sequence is TGCGCCAGCAGGCCGGGACTAGCGGGCCCCCGGCAGTACAATGAGCAGTTCTTC.